Shown below are 10 T cell receptor beta chains from a single sample sequenced in a study of T cell responses to AZD1222 COVID-19 vaccine. This table comes from immunoSEQ multiplex PCR, and its TCRdb copy is limited to in-frame clones, with some not included. The sample has fewer than 150,000 clones, 85% to 95% seen once. The sample here was peripheral blood, taken 28 days after the second AZD1222 dose. These receptors originate from an adult who received the AZD1222 COVID-19 vaccine.

This clone was detected only a few times. The genes are TRBV6-4 and TRBJ2-6; TRBD1 matches 11 bases. This CDR3 is 18 amino acids long. The germline CDR1 and CDR2 sequences are MRHNA and SNTAGT. V lost 3 bases to trimming and J lost 0 bases; unmatched junction nucleotides: 4. CDR3 protein: CASSEGTGGYSGANVLTF. CDR3 bases: TGTGCCAGCAGTGAGGGGACAGGGGGTTACTCTGGGGCCAACGTCCTGACTTTC.

The CDR3 protein is CASSLSTYEQYF. In nucleotides, the CDR3 is TGTGCCAGCAGCCTCTCTACCTACGAGCAGTACTTC. V and J are TRBV7-2 and TRBJ2-7; D is ambiguous. The germline V and J ends were trimmed by 5 bases and 2 bases, with 7 bases remaining between them. Germline assignment: CDR1 SGHTA and CDR2 FQGNSA. There are 12 residues in the CDR3.

This chain links TRBV6-5 with TRBJ1-2; 7 positions match TRBD1. J lost 3 bases, V lost 4 bases, and 8 bases had no gene match. The CDR3 extends over 15 amino acids. Germline values: CDR1 MNHEY, CDR2 SVGAGI. The CDR3 is CASSSQGTGDYGYTF. In DNA, the CDR3 is TGTGCCAGCAGTTCACAGGGGACCGGTGACTATGGCTACACCTTC.

V and J are TRBV7-2 and TRBJ2-7, with 10 bases that match TRBD1. There are 16 residues in the CDR3. Per germline, CDR1 SGHTA and CDR2 FQGNSA. With 1 base clipped from V and 2 bases from J, the junction kept 5 bases outside the gene matches. The CDR3 coding sequence is TGTGCCAGCAGCTTAGGGACAGGGGGGGAGACCTACGAGCAGTACTTC. Translating gives CASSLGTGGETYEQYF.

The V gene is TRBV6-5, the J gene TRBJ1-3, with D possibly TRBD1 on 5 matching bases. This CDR3 comprises 15 residues. V lost 6 bases, J lost 0 bases, and 12 bases lay in between. Germline values: CDR1 MNHEY, CDR2 SVGAGI. CDR3 region: CASSQGPSSGNTIYF. The CDR3 DNA reads as TGTGCCAGCAGCCAGGGACCTAGCTCTGGAAACACCATATATTTT.

This chain connects TRBV4-2 to TRBJ1-1; weak D call: TRBD1 (6 bases). CDR1 and CDR2 (germline): LGHNA, YNFKEQ. CDR3 length equals 14 residues. V lost 0 bases and J lost 13, with 18 bases in between. The CDR3 sequence: CASSQDTPGVKLFF. The CDR3 DNA reads as TGTGCCAGCAGCCAAGATACCCCAGGGGTAAAGCTTTTCTTT.

The V gene is TRBV6-5, the J gene TRBJ1-1; D ambiguous. Germline CDR1 is MNHEY and CDR2 is SVGAGI. Trimming removed 11 bases from V and 1 base from J, with 11 bases in between. The CDR3 runs to 12 residues. CDR3 in amino acids: CAGGRRNTEAFF. The CDR3 nucleotides are TGTGCCGGCGGACGGAGGAACACTGAAGCTTTCTTT.

The J gene is TRBJ2-5, the V gene TRBV11-2; the D is unclear. Germline V lookup: CDR1 SGHAT, CDR2 FQNNGV. V lost 4 bases and J 4 bases, leaving 13 bases between the germline ends. This CDR3 is 14 amino acids long. The CDR3 coding sequence is TGTGCCAGCAGCTCGGAAGTCTGGATAGAGACCCAGTACTTC. As protein: CASSSEVWIETQYF.

The chain joins TRBV19 to TRBJ1-5; D may be TRBD1 (5 bases). Trimming took off 2 bases at V and 0 bases at J, with 8 bases between the two ends. CDR3 length equals 15 residues. The V gene's germline CDR1 is LNHDA and CDR2 SQIVND (reference sequence). CDR3 nucleotides: TGTGCCAGTAGTATACGGGGCGGTAGCAATCAGCCCCAGCATTTT. It codes for CASSIRGGSNQPQHF.

The genes are TRBV12-3 or TRBV12-4 and TRBJ2-1; D is perhaps TRBD2 (5 bases). The CDR3 loop spans 13 amino acids. V was trimmed by 4 bases and J by 9 bases, leaving 13 bases between them. CDR3 amino acids: CASSSSTRGEQFF. In DNA, the CDR3 is TGTGCCAGCAGTTCCTCAACCCGGGGTGAGCAGTTCTTC.